This TCR beta chain was observed in a study of spatial heterogeneity in lung cancer. Study-level findings and limits: Resection blood, more than follow-up blood, showed ubiquitous expanded tumor TCRs.

Germline assignment: CDR1 MNHEY and CDR2 SVGEGT. This CDR3 has 14 residues. The trim removed 2 bases at V and 4 bases at J, leaving 3 bases unmatched. Time point reported: sample taken at primary tumor resection. A total of approximately 69 untreated early-stage non-small cell lung cancer patients served as donors. Points on this clonotype: Its antigen is undetermined.

TCR cDNA molecules each carried a unique molecular identifier. TCRdb passed the 5' RACE reads through MiXCR, listing each CDR3 protein once. The sample contains 90,000 to 95,000 distinct CDR3 sequences, approximately 12% of which appear only once. The rearrangement links TRBV6-2 or TRBV6-3 to TRBJ2-5; 8 bases align to TRBD2. The sample consisted of PBMCs, taken at surgery. The TCR comes from a male donor with early-stage non-small cell lung cancer. Here the CDR3 reads CASSYEAGAETQYF. CDR3 coding DNA: TGTGCCAGCAGTTACGAAGCGGGAGCAGAGACCCAGTACTTC.